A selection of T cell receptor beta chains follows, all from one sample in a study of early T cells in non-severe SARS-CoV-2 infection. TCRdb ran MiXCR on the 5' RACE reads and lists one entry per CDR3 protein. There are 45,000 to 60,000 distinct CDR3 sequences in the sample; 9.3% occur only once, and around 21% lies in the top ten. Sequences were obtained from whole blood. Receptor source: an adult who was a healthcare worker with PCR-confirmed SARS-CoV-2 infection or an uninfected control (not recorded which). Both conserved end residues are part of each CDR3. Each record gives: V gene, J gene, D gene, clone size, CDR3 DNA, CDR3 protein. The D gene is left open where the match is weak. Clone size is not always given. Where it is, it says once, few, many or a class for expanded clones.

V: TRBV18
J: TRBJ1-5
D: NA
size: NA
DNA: TGTGCCAGCTCACCCGGGGGGAGCAATCAGCCCCAGCATTTT
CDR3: CASSPGGSNQPQHF

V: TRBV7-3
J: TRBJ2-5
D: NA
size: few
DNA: TGTGCCAGCAGCTCCGGCCTGGGAGAGACCCAGTACTTC
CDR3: CASSSGLGETQYF

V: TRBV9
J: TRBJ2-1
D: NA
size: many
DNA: TGTGCCAGCAGCCTGACTCCTTCGGCTGAGCAGTTCTTC
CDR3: CASSLTPSAEQFF

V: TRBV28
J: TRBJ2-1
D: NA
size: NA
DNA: TGTGCCAGCAGTTTTCCGGACAGTTACAATGAGCAGTTCTTC
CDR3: CASSFPDSYNEQFF

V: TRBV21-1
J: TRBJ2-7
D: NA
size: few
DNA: TGTGCCAGCAGCCGCGGGGACTCCTACGAGCAGTACTTC
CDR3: CASSRGDSYEQYF

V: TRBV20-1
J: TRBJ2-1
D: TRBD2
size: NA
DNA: TGCAGTGCTAGCCGACCTACTAGCGGGCGAGACAATGAGCAGTTCTTC
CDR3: CSASRPTSGRDNEQFF

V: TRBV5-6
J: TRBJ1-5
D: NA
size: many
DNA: TGTGCCAGCAGCTTGACGGAGAGCGGGCATCAGCCCCAGCATTTT
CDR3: CASSLTESGHQPQHF

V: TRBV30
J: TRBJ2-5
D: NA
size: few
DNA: TGTGCCTGGAAGAGCGGGCGACGGCAAGAGACCCAGTACTTC
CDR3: CAWKSGRRQETQYF

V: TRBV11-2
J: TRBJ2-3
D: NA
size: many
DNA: TGTGCCAGCAGCTTCGACCTTGGGTCAGATACGCAGTATTTT
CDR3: CASSFDLGSDTQYF

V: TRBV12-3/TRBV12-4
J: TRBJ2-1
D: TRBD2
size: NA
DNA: TGTGCCAGCAGTCGATCCATGACTAGCGGGGGGGCCCATGAGCAGTTCTTC
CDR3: CASSRSMTSGGAHEQFF

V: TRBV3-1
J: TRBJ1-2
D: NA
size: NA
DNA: TGTGCCAGCACTTCAACAGGGCCTTATGGCTACACCTTC
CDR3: CASTSTGPYGYTF

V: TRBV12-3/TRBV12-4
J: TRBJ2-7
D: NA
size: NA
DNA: TGTGCCAGCGCGTGGGAGCTGGGAGAGCAGTACTTC
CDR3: CASAWELGEQYF

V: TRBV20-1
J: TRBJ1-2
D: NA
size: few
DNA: TGCAGTGCTAGCAGGGAATTTGGTGGCTACACCTTC
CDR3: CSASREFGGYTF